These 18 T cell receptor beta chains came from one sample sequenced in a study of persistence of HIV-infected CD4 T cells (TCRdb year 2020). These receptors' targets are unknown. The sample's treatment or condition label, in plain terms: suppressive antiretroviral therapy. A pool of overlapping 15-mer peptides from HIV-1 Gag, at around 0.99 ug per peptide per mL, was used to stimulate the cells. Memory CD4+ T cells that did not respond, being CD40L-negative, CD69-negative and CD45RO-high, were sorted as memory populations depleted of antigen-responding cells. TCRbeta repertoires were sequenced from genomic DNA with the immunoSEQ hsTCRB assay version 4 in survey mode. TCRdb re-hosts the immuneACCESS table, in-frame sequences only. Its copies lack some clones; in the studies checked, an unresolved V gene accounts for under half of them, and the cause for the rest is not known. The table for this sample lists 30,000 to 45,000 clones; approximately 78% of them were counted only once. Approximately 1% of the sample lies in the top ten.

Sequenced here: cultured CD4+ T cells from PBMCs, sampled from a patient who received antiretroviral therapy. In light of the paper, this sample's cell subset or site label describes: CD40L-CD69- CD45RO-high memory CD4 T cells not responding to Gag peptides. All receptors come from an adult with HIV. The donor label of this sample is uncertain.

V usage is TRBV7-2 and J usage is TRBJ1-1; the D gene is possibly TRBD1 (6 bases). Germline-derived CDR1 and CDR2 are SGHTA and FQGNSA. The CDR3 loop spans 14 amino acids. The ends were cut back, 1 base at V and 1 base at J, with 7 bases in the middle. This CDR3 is CASSLEGENTEAFF. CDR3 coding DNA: TGTGCCAGCAGCTTAGAGGGGGAGAACACTGAAGCTTTCTTT.

The CDR3 DNA follows: TGTGCTAGTGGTTTGGAAAACACTGAAGCTTTCTTT. It translates to CASGLENTEAFF. The chain joins TRBV12-5 to TRBJ1-1; the D is unclear. Trimming stripped 1 base from V and 2 bases from J, with 2 bases between. Germline CDR1 reads LGHNT; CDR2 reads FRNRAP. The CDR3 is 12 residues long. Complete variable domain (other parts from reference TRBV12-5 and TRBJ1-1): DARVTQTPRHKVTEMGQEVTMRCQPILGHNTVFWYRQTMMQGLELLAYFRNRAPLDDSGMPKDRFSAEMPDATLATLKIQPSEPRDSAVYFCASGLENTEAFFGQGTRLTVV.

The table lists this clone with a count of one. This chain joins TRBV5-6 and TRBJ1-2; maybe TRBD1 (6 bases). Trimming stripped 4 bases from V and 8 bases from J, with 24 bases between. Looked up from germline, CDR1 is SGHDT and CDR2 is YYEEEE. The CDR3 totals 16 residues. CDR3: CASSPQSQGTYRGYTF. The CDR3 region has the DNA TGTGCCAGCAGCCCCCAGTCACAGGGAACCTATAGGGGCTACACCTTC. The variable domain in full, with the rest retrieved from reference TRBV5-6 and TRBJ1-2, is DAGVTQSPTHLIKTRGQQVTLRCSPKSGHDTVSWYQQALGQGPQFIFQYYEEEERQRGNFPDRFSGHQFPNYSSELNVNALLLGDSALYLCASSPQSQGTYRGYTFGSGTRLTVV.

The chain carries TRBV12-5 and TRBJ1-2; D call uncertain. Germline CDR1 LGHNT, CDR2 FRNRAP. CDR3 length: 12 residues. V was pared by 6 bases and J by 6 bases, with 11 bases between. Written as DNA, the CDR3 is TGTGCTAGTGGCCGCTCCCGGGATGGCTACACCTTC. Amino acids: CASGRSRDGYTF.

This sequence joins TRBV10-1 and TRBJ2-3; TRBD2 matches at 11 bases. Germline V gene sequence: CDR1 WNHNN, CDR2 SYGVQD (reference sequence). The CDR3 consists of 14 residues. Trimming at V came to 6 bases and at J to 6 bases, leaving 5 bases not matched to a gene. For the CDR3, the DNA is TGCGCCAGCAGCCGACTAGCGGGAACCGATACGCAGTATTTT. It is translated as CASSRLAGTDTQYF.

The CDR3 DNA reads as TGCGCCAGCAGCGGGTCCGGGGGCCGGGCCTACAATGAGCAGTTCTTC. This sequence encodes CASSGSGGRAYNEQFF. V usage is TRBV5-1 and J usage is TRBJ2-1; D may correspond to TRBD1 or TRBD2 (6 bases each). Trimming took off 4 bases at V and 2 bases at J, with 16 bases between the two ends. The V gene's germline CDR1 is SGHRS and CDR2 YFSETQ. CDR3 length: 16 amino acids. The whole variable domain, filled in from reference TRBV5-1 and TRBJ2-1, reads KAGVTQTPRYLIKTRGQQVTLSCSPISGHRSVSWYQQTPGQGLQFLFEYFSETQRNKGNFPGRFSGRQFSNSRSEMNVSTLELGDSALYLCASSGSGGRAYNEQFFGPGTRLTVL.

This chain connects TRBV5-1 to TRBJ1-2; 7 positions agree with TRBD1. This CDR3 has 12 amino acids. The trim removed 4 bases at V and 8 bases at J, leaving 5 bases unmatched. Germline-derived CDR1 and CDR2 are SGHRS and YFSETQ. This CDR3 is CASSDTGEGYTF. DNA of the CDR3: TGCGCCAGCAGCGACACAGGGGAAGGCTACACCTTC.

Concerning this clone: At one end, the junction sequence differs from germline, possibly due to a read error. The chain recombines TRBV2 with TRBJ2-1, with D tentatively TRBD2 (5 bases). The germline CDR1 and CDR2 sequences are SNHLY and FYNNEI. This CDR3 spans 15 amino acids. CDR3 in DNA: TGTGCCAGCAGTGAAGCGGGAGTAGCCTATAATGAGCAGTTCTTC. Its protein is CASSEAGVAYNEQFF.

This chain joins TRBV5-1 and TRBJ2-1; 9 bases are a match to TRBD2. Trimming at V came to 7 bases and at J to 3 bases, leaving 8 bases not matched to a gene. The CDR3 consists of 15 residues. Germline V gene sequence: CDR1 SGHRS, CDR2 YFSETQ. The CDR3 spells CASGDSGGNYNEQFF. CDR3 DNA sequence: TGCGCCAGCGGGGATAGCGGGGGTAACTACAATGAGCAGTTCTTC.

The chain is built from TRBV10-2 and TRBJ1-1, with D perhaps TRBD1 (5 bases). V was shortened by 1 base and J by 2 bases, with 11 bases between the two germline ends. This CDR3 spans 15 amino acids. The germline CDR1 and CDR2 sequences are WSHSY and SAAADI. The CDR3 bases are TGCGCCAGCAGTGAGTTAGGGACGGAAAACACTGAAGCTTTCTTT. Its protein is CASSELGTENTEAFF.

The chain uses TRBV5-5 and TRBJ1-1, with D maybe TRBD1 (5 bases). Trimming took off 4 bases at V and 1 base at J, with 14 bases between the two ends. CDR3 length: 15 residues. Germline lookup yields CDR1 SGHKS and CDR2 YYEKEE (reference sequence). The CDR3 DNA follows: TGTGCCAGCAGCCTACGGGGACGGCGGAACACTGAAGCTTTCTTT. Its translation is CASSLRGRRNTEAFF. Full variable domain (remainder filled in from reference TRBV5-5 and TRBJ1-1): DAGVTQSPTHLIKTRGQQVTLRCSPISGHKSVSWYQQVLGQGPQFIFQYYEKEERGRGNFPDRFSARQFPNYSSELNVNALLLGDSALYLCASSLRGRRNTEAFFGQGTRLTVV.

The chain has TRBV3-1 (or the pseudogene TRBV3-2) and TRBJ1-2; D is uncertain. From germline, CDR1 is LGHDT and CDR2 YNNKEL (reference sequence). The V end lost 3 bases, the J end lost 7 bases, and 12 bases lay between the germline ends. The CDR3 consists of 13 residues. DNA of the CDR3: TGTGCCAGCAGCCAGAGTCTCGCTCCTGGCTACACCTTC. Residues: CASSQSLAPGYTF.

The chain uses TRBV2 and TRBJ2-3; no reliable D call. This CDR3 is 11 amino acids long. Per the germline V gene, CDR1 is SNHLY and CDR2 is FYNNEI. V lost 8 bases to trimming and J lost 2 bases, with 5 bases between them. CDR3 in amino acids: CASDTTDTQYF. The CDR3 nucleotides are TGTGCCAGCGATACCACAGATACGCAGTATTTT.

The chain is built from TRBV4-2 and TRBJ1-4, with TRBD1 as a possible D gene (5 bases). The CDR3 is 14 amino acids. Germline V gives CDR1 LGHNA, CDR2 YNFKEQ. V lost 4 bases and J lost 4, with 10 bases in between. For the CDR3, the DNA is TGTGCCAGCAGCCGGGGACGGTTTAATGAAAAACTGTTTTTT. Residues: CASSRGRFNEKLFF.

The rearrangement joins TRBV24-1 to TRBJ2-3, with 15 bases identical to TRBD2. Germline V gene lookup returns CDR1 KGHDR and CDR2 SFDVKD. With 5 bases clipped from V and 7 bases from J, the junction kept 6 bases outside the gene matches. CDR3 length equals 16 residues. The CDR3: CATSGTSGGAINTQYF. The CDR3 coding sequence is TGTGCCACCAGTGGGACTAGCGGGGGGGCCATAAATACGCAGTATTTT.

The CDR3 DNA reads as TGTGCCAGCTCACCCGGGACAGGGCATGGAAACACCATATATTTT. This codes for CASSPGTGHGNTIYF. This chain links TRBV18 with TRBJ1-3, with TRBD1 matching 9 bases. There are 15 residues in the CDR3. The germline V gene has CDR1 KGHSH and CDR2 LQKENI. V dropped 3 bases and J dropped 3; count of bases not matched to a gene: 3.

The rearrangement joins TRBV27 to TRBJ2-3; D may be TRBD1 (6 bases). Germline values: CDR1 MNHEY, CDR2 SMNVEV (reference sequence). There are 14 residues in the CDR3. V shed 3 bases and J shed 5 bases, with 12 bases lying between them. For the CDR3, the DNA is TGTGCCAGCAGTTTTGACAGGAGACGAGATACGCAGTATTTT. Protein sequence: CASSFDRRRDTQYF.

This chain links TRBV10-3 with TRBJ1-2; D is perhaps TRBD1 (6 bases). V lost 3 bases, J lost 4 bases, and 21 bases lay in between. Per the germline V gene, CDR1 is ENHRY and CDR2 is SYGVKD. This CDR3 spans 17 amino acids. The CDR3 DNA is TGTGCCATCAGTGACCTCAGGACAGTAGGTGAGGGCTATGGCTACACCTTC. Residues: CAISDLRTVGEGYGYTF.